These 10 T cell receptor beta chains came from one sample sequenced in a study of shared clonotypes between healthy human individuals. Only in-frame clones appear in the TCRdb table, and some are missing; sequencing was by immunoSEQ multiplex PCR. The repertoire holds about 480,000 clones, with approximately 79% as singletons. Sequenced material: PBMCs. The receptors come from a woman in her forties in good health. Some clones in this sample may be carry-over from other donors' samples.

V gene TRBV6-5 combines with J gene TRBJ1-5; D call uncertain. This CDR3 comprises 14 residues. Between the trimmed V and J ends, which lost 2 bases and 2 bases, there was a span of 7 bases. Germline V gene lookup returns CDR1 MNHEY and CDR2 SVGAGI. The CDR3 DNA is TGTGCCAGCAGTTACGCGGCGGGCAATCAGCCCCAGCATTTT. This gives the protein CASSYAAGNQPQHF.

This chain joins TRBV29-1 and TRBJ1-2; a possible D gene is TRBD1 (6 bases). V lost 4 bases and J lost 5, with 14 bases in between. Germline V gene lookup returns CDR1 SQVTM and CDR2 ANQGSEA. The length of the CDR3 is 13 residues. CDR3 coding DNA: TGCAGCGTTGCGTGGGGGGCTGGTTATGGCTACACCTTC. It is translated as CSVAWGAGYGYTF. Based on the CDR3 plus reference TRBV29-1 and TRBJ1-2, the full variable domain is SAVISQKPSRDICQRGTSLTIQCQVDSQVTMMFWYRQQPGQSLTLIATANQGSEATYESGFVIDKFPISRPNLTFSTLTVSNMSPEDSSIYLCSVAWGAGYGYTFGSGTRLTVV.

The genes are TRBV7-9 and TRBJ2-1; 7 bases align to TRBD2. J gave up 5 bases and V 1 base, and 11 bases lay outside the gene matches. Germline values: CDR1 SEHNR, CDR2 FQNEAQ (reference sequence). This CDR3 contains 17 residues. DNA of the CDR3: TGTGCCAGCAGCTTAGACCCGGGGCTAGCGGACAACAATGAGCAGTTCTTC. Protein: CASSLDPGLADNNEQFF.

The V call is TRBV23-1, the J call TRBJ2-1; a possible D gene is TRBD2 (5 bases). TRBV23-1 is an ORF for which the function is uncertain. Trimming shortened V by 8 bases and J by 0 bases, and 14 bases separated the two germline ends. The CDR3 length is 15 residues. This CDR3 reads CASRGWRVSYNEQFF. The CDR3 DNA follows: TGCGCCAGCCGCGGGTGGCGGGTCTCCTACAATGAGCAGTTCTTC.

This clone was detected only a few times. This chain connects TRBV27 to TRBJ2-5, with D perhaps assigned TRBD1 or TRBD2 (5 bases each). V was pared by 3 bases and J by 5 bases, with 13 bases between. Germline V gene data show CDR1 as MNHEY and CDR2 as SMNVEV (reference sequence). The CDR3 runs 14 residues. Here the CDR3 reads CASSFVGEGETQYF. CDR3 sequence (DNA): TGTGCCAGCAGTTTCGTGGGAGAGGGGGAGACCCAGTACTTC.

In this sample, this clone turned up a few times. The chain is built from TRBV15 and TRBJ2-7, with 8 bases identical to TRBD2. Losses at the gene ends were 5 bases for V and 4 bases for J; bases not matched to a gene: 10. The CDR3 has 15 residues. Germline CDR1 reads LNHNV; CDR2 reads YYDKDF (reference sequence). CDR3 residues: CATSPGGTRSYEQYF. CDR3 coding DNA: TGTGCCACCAGCCCTGGGGGGACTAGATCGTACGAGCAGTACTTC.

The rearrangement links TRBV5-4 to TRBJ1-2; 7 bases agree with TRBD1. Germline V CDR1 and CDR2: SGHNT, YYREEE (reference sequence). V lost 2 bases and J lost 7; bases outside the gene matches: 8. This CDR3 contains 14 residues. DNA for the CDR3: TGTGCCAGCAGCTTCGGAGGGGGCTTTGGTGGCTACACCTTC. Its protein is CASSFGGGFGGYTF.

The CDR3 loop is CASRLRRSTNEKLFF. CDR3 DNA: TGTGCCAGTAGGTTGAGGCGATCAACTAATGAAAAACTGTTTTTT. V gene TRBV19 combines with J gene TRBJ1-4; no definite D call. The CDR3 length is 15 residues. Trimming removed 6 bases from V and 0 bases from J, with 11 bases in between. The germline CDR1 and CDR2 sequences are LNHDA and SQIVND (reference sequence). Full variable domain (rest looked up from reference TRBV19 and TRBJ1-4): DGGITQSPKYLFRKEGQNVTLSCEQNLNHDAMYWYRQDPGQGLRLIYYSQIVNDFQKGDIAEGYSVSREKKESFPLTVTSAQKNPTAFYLCASRLRRSTNEKLFFGSGTQLSVL.

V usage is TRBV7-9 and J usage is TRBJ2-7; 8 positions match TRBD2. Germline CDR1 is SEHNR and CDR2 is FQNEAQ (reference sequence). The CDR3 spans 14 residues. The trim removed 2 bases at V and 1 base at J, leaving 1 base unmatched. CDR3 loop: CASSLRGGSYEQYF. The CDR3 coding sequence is TGTGCCAGCAGCTTACGCGGGGGGTCCTACGAGCAGTACTTC.

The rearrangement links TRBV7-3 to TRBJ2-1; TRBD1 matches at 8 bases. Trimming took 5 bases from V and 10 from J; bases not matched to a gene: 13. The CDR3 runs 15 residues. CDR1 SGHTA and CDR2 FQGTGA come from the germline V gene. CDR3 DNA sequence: TGTGCCAGCAGCCCGACAGGGGCCGCTGGGAGGGAGCAGTTCTTC. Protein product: CASSPTGAAGREQFF.